Below are 10 T cell receptor beta chains sequenced from a single sample in a study of technical replicates of blood from a handful of donors (TCRdb year 2017). Libraries were constructed by the immunoSEQ multiplex PCR assay. TCRdb took this table from immuneACCESS and kept in-frame rearrangements with V and J called. Such tables lack part of the clones; where checked against another copy, unresolved V genes explain under half of the gap, and the rest is unexplained. The sample yields tens of thousands of clones; around 92% were counted once. Of the sample, roughly 0.38% falls within the top ten clones. Sequencing was carried out using T cells isolated from PBMCs. These TCRs come from a human donor in good health. Some clones in this sample may be carry-over from other donors' samples.

This clone was found a few times. The genes are TRBV29-1 and TRBJ1-2; weak D call: TRBD1 (6 bases). The germline gives CDR1 SQVTM, CDR2 ANQGSEA. This CDR3 is 13 amino acids long. Trimming shortened V by 3 bases and J by 3 bases, and 11 bases separated the two germline ends. The CDR3 region is CSVDGGSDYGYTF. The CDR3 region has the DNA TGCAGCGTTGATGGGGGCAGCGACTATGGCTACACCTTC.

Here the CDR3 DNA reads TGTGCCAGCAGGCACGAACACAGGGGGGGGGAAGCTTTCTTT. Protein sequence: CASRHEHRGGEAFF. The chain has TRBV5-4 and TRBJ1-1, with 8 nucleotides matching TRBD1. This CDR3 spans 14 amino acids. After removal of 5 bases from V and 8 bases from J, the junction contained 11 bases not matched to a gene. Germline lookup yields CDR1 SGHNT and CDR2 YYREEE (reference sequence). Complete variable domain (other parts from reference TRBV5-4 and TRBJ1-1): ETGVTQSPTHLIKTRGQQVTLRCSSQSGHNTVSWYQQALGQGPQFIFQYYREEENGRGNFPPRFSGLQFPNYSSELNVNALELDDSALYLCASRHEHRGGEAFFGQGTRLTVV.

The chain links TRBV19 to TRBJ1-2, with D maybe TRBD1 (6 bases). Germline V gene lookup returns CDR1 LNHDA and CDR2 SQIVND (reference sequence). The CDR3 runs to 16 residues. Trimming took 1 base from V and 4 from J, leaving 16 bases between them. The CDR3 region has the DNA TGTGCCAGTAGTATAGGCGCCACACAGGGCATCTATGGCTACACCTTC. It specifies CASSIGATQGIYGYTF.

This chain uses TRBV4-1 with TRBJ2-1, with D maybe TRBD2 (5 bases). The CDR3 contains 20 residues. V lost 1 base, J lost 7 bases, and 29 bases lay in between. CDR1 MGHRA and CDR2 YSYEKL come from the germline V gene. The CDR3: CASSQGAEGLLASLRNEQFF. Written as DNA, the CDR3 is TGCGCCAGCAGCCAAGGGGCAGAGGGCCTTCTGGCTTCACTAAGGAATGAGCAGTTCTTC.

This chain joins TRBV15 and TRBJ2-6; a weak D match, TRBD2 (5 bases). The CDR3 sequence is 16 residues long. V shed 0 bases and J shed 1 base, with 7 bases lying between them. Germline V gives CDR1 LNHNV, CDR2 YYDKDF (reference sequence). Written as DNA, the CDR3 is TGTGCCACCAGCAGAGATCGGGGTTCTGGGGCCAACGTCCTGACTTTC. Its translation is CATSRDRGSGANVLTF. The whole variable domain, remainder taken from reference TRBV15 and TRBJ2-6, is DAMVIQNPRYQVTQFGKPVTLSCSQTLNHNVMYWYQQKSSQAPKLLFHYYDKDFNNEADTPDNFQSRRPNTSFCFLDIRSPGLGDTAMYLCATSRDRGSGANVLTFGAGSRLTVL.

Concerning this clone: It is unclear where the CDR3 begins or ends on the DNA, so no DNA is shown, and the CDR3 is as TCRdb lists it. The gene calls are TRBV2 and TRBJ1-5; the table gives TRBD1 as D, unverified against the DNA. The CDR3 length equals 14 residues, ends included. Germline loops: CDR1 SNHLY, CDR2 FYNNEI. CDR3: CASILDRGNQPQHF.

The chain is built from TRBV19 and TRBJ1-1; possible D gene TRBD1, 5 bases. Germline V lookup: CDR1 LNHDA, CDR2 SQIVND (reference sequence). Trimming took off 5 bases at V and 1 base at J, with 11 bases between the two ends. There are 14 residues in the CDR3. The DNA for the CDR3 is TGTGCCAGTAGTCGCGGCGGGGGGAACACTGAAGCTTTCTTT. It encodes CASSRGGGNTEAFF. The variable domain in full, with the rest retrieved from reference TRBV19 and TRBJ1-1, is DGGITQSPKYLFRKEGQNVTLSCEQNLNHDAMYWYRQDPGQGLRLIYYSQIVNDFQKGDIAEGYSVSREKKESFPLTVTSAQKNPTAFYLCASSRGGGNTEAFFGQGTRLTVV.

This clone came up once. V usage is TRBV11-3 and J usage is TRBJ2-7; D uncertain. Germline V gene lookup returns CDR1 SGHNT and CDR2 YENEEA. The length of the CDR3 is 15 residues. Trimming left V 1 base short and J 0 bases short, with 10 bases between. The CDR3 loop is CASSLVGGSSYEQYF. The CDR3 DNA is TGTGCCAGCAGCTTAGTAGGCGGCAGCTCCTACGAGCAGTACTTC.

CDR3 sequence reads: CASSKLGTGGLNNEQFF. The CDR3 DNA reads as TGTGCCAGTAGTAAGCTCGGGACAGGGGGTTTAAACAATGAGCAGTTCTTC. V is TRBV19 and J is TRBJ2-1; 11 nucleotides agree with TRBD1. Germline V gene data show CDR1 as LNHDA and CDR2 as SQIVND (reference sequence). Losses at the gene ends were 4 bases for V and 5 bases for J; bases not matched to a gene: 10. This CDR3 region has 17 residues. The full variable domain, completed using reference TRBV19 and TRBJ2-1, is DGGITQSPKYLFRKEGQNVTLSCEQNLNHDAMYWYRQDPGQGLRLIYYSQIVNDFQKGDIAEGYSVSREKKESFPLTVTSAQKNPTAFYLCASSKLGTGGLNNEQFFGPGTRLTVL.

The J gene is TRBJ1-1, the V gene TRBV29-1; D not certain. The germline V gene has CDR1 SQVTM and CDR2 ANQGSEA. The CDR3 has 12 amino acids. Trimming shortened V by 0 bases and J by 7 bases, and 9 bases separated the two germline ends. CDR3 region: CSVEDRVGEAFF. CDR3 sequence (DNA): TGCAGCGTTGAAGATCGCGTCGGTGAAGCTTTCTTT.